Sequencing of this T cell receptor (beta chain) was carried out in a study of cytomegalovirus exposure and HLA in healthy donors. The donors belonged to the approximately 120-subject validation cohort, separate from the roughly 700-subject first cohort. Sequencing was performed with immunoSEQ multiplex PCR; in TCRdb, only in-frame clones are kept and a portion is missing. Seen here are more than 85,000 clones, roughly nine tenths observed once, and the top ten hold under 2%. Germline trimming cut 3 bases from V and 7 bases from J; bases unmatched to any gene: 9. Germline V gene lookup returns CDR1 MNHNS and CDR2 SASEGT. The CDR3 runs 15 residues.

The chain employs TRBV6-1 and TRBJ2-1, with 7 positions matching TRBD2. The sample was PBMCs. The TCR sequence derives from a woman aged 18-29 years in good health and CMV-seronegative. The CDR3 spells CASSDIGGGRNEQFF. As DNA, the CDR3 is TGTGCCAGCAGTGATATAGGCGGGGGAAGGAATGAGCAGTTCTTC.